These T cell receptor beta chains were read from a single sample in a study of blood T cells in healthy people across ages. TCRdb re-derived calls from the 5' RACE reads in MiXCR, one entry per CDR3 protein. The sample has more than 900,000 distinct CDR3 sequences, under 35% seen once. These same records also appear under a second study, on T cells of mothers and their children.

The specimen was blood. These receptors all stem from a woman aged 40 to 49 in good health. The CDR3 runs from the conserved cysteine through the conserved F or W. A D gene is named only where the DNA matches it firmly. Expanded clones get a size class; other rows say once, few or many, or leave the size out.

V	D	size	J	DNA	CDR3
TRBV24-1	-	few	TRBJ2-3	TGTGCCACCAGTGATCCCTCCAGGCCTAACCAAGAGTATTTT	CATSDPSRPNQEYF
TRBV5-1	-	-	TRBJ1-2	TGCGCCAGCAGCCAAGACAAAGGCGGCTACACCTTC	CASSQDKGGYTF
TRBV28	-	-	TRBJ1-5	TGTGCCAGCAGTTTCCTCAGGGTAGGAAATCAGCCCCAGCATTTT	CASSFLRVGNQPQHF
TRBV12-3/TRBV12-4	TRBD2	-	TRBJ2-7	TGTGCCAGCAGTTCCACTCCGGGACTAGCAACCTACGAGCAGTACTTC	CASSSTPGLATYEQYF
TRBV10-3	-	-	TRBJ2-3	TGTGCCATCAGTGGGCAGCAGGTCCTAGCGAACACAGATACGCAGTATTTT	CAISGQQVLANTDTQYF
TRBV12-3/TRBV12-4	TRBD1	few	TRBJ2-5	TGTGCCAGCAGTGGCCGGGCAGGGGGTTTGCGTAGGGAGACCCAGTACTTC	CASSGRAGGLRRETQYF
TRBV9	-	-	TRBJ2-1	TGTGCCAGCAGCGTCGCGGGTATGGCGGGTGAGCAGTTCTTC	CASSVAGMAGEQFF
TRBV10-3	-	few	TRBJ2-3	TGTGCCATCAGCTCCCCGCCCGTTCTAGATACGCAGTATTTT	CAISSPPVLDTQYF
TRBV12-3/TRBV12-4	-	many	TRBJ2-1	TGTGCCAGCAGTAGCTCGGCGCAGGGGAACAATGAGCAGTTCTTC	CASSSSAQGNNEQFF
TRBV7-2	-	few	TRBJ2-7	TGTGCCAGCAGCCCTAGACTAGTGGGGGGCAGGTACGAGCAGTACTTC	CASSPRLVGGRYEQYF
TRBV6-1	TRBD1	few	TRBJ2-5	TGTGCCAGCAGTGGCAGGGGGCAGCAGGAGACCCAGTACTTC	CASSGRGQQETQYF
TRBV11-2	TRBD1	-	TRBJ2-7	TGTGCCAGCAGCTTAGCCGACAGGGGCGGAAAGCAGTACTTC	CASSLADRGGKQYF
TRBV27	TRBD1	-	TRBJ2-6	TGTGCCAGCAGTTTAAGGGGGCCAGGGACGATTCTAAGCTCTGGGGCCAACGTCCTGACTTTC	CASSLRGPGTILSSGANVLTF
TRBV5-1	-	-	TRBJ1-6	TGCGCCAGCAGCTTGGCCAAGAAACACCGGGACCGAGGCGATTCACCCCTCCACTTT	CASSLAKKHRDRGDSPLHF
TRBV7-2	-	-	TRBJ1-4	TGTGCCAGCAGCTTAAGTCGGGACACCTTTGAAAAACGGTTTTTT	CASSLSRDTFEKRFF
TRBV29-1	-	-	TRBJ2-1	TGCAGCGTTGAAGATCCGGGGACAAGGGACCTCAATGAGCAGTTCTTC	CSVEDPGTRDLNEQFF
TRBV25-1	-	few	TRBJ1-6	TGTGCCAGCAGTGGTGGACAGACCGTAGGTTCACCCTTCCACTTT	CASSGGQTVGSPFHF
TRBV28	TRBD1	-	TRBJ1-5	TGTGCCAGCAGCCCCCCTGGGACAGCGAGGGCTCAGCCCCAGCATTTT	CASSPPGTARAQPQHF
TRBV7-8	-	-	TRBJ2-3	TGTGCCAGCAGCCCTAAAGGACAGTTACTTCACAATACGCAGTATTTT	CASSPKGQLLHNTQYF
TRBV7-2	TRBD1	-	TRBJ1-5	TGTGCCAGCAGCTTAAGTCCAGGGGGGTATAGCAATCAGCCCCAGCATTTT	CASSLSPGGYSNQPQHF
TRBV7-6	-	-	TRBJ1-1	TGTGCCAGCAGCCCTACAGGGACGGCCACTGAAGCTTTCTTT	CASSPTGTATEAFF
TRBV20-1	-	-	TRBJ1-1	TGCAGTGCTGAAACAAGAACGGCGAACACTGAAGCTTTCTTT	CSAETRTANTEAFF
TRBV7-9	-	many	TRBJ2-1	TGTGCCAGCAGCTTCACCTACATGGGGGACAATGAGCAGTTCTTC	CASSFTYMGDNEQFF
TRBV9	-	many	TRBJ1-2	TGTGCCAGCAGCCAAGGGGACTCCCCTATTAACTATGGCTACACCTTC	CASSQGDSPINYGYTF
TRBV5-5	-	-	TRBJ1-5	TGTGCCAGCAGCTTCGGGGTGGTAGAGCAGCCCCAGCATTTT	CASSFGVVEQPQHF
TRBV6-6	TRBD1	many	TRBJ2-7	TGTGCCAGCTCGCCCGGGACAGGGGTATACGAGCAGTACTTC	CASSPGTGVYEQYF
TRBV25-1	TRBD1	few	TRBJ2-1	TGTGCCAGCAGTGGACAGGGTAGAGGGAATGAGCAGTTCTTC	CASSGQGRGNEQFF
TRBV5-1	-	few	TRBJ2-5	TGCGCCAGCAGCCGGACCCGAGGAGAGACCCAGTACTTC	CASSRTRGETQYF
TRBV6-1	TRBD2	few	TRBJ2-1	TGTGCCAGCAGTGAATGGAGCGGGGTTAGCTCCTACAATGAGCAGTTCTTC	CASSEWSGVSSYNEQFF
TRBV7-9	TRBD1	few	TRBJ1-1	TGTGCCAGCAGCTTACAGGCTAGGGGGCAGGCTAACACTGAAGCTTTCTTT	CASSLQARGQANTEAFF
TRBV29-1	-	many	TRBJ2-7	TGCAGCGTTGGAGGGGGGAGGGGTCCATCCGGAGAGCAGTACTTC	CSVGGGRGPSGEQYF
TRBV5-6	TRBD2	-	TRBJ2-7	TGTGCCAGCAGCTTCCCAGCGGGAACCTACGAGCAGTACTTC	CASSFPAGTYEQYF
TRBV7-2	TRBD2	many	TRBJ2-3	TGCGCCAGCAGCTTGCGGGGGACCACAGATACGCAGTATTTT	CASSLRGTTDTQYF
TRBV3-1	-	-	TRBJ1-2	TGTGCCAGCGGCGACCAATTCCGGGACTGGGAACGAGGTGGCTACACCTTC	CASGDQFRDWERGGYTF
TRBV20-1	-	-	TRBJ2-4	TGCAGTGCCAGCCAGCAGGGGATGGGAAACATTCAGTACTTC	CSASQQGMGNIQYF
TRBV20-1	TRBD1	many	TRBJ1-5	TGCAGTGCTAGAGGGACAGGAGATCAGCCCCAGCATTTT	CSARGTGDQPQHF
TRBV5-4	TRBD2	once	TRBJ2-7	TGTGTCAGCAGCTTGGCTAGCGGGGATTACGAGCAGTACTTC	CVSSLASGDYEQYF
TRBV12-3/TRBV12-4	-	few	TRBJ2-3	TGTGCCAGCAGTTACGGCTATCGAACAGATACGCAGTATTTT	CASSYGYRTDTQYF
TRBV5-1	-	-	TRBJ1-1	TGCGCCAGCAGCTTGTATGGGGGCGCAAACACTGAAGCTTTCTTT	CASSLYGGANTEAFF
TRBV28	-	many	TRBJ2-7	TGTGCCAGCAGTCCCTCTTGGACGGTTACCTACGAGCAGTACTTC	CASSPSWTVTYEQYF
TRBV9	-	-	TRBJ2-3	TGTGCCAGCAGCGTAGAAGCTAGCCGGGATACGCAGTATTTT	CASSVEASRDTQYF
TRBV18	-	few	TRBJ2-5	TGTGCCAGCTCACCCCCAATGGAGGGAGAGACCCAGTACTTC	CASSPPMEGETQYF
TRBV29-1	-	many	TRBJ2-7	TGCAGCGTTGCCGCCAGAGGTACCTACGAGCAGTACTTC	CSVAARGTYEQYF
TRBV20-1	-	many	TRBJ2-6	TGCAGTGCACCACCTCCCTCCGGGACTCCCTCTGGGGCCAACGTCCTGACTTTC	CSAPPPSGTPSGANVLTF
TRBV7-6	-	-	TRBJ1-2	TGTGCCAGCAGCTTATCTGGGGGGCTCTATGGCTACACCTTC	CASSLSGGLYGYTF
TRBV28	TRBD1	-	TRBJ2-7	TGTGCCAGCAGTTTATATGGGACAGGGTTTTCCTACGAGCAGTACTTC	CASSLYGTGFSYEQYF
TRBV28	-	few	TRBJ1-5	TGTGCCAGCCGACAGACTAATCAGCCCCAGCATTTT	CASRQTNQPQHF
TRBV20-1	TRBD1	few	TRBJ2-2	TGCAGTGCTAGTATTCAGGGACAGGGAAGCACCGGGGAGCTGTTTTTT	CSASIQGQGSTGELFF
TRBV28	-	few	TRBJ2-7	TGTGCCAGCAGCCCTACCCCGAACGAGCAGTACTTC	CASSPTPNEQYF